This passage covers 6 T cell receptor beta chains from one sample sequenced in a study of blood T cell repertoires in COVID-19. Libraries were prepared by immunoSEQ multiplex PCR; TCRdb keeps only in-frame clonotypes and omits some of them. The sample records around 200,000 clones, around 87% being singletons. Sequenced material: peripheral blood. The receptor source for this set is a man in his fifties or sixties who had recovered from COVID-19.

The chain couples TRBV28 to TRBJ1-6, with 9 bases fitting TRBD1. Germline CDR1 and CDR2: MDHEN and SYDVKM. The CDR3 spans 15 residues. V lost 4 bases, J lost 8 bases, and 6 bases stayed unmatched. This CDR3 is CASSSGTGTHSPLHF. CDR3 DNA: TGTGCCAGCAGTTCCGGGACAGGGACGCATTCACCCCTCCACTTT.

This clone was observed a few times. This rearrangement joins TRBV29-1 to TRBJ2-1; D perhaps matches TRBD2 (5 bases). This CDR3 has 14 residues. CDR1 is SQVTM, CDR2 ANQGSEA, per germline. V was clipped by 3 bases and J by 3 bases, with 12 bases between them. CDR3 protein: CSVDAGWGYNEQFF. The CDR3 coding sequence is TGCAGCGTTGATGCGGGCTGGGGCTACAATGAGCAGTTCTTC.

The chain has TRBV28 and TRBJ1-2; no clear D. The CDR3 has 12 residues. Germline CDR1 is MDHEN and CDR2 is SYDVKM. The CDR3 protein is CATRMGIYGYTF. The CDR3, as DNA: TGTGCGACCCGAATGGGCATCTATGGCTACACCTTC.

The V and J genes are TRBV10-2 and TRBJ2-7; TRBD2 agrees at 7 bases. The V gene end was trimmed by 4 bases and the J gene end by 5 bases; junction bases not matched to a gene: 8. This CDR3 has 14 residues. The germline V gene has CDR1 WSHSY and CDR2 SAAADI. The DNA for the CDR3 is TGCGCCAGCAGTGGCGGGAGAGGGAGGGACGAGCAGTACTTC. Its translation: CASSGGRGRDEQYF.

This clone was observed a single time. This chain links TRBV6-6 with TRBJ1-1, with TRBD1 as a possible D gene (6 bases). The CDR3 totals 12 residues. Trimming pared 5 bases from V and 5 bases from J, leaving 9 bases between. Per the germline V gene, CDR1 is MNHNY and CDR2 is SVGAGI (reference sequence). In DNA form, the CDR3 reads TGTGCCAGCAGTCCACAGGGAACTGAAGCTTTCTTT. Its translation is CASSPQGTEAFF.

In its sample, this clone was seen a few times. This chain uses TRBV6-5 with TRBJ1-2; TRBD1 matches at 7 bases. Germline CDR1 MNHEY, CDR2 SVGAGI. The CDR3 is 13 amino acids. The V gene end was trimmed by 5 bases and the J gene end by 8 bases; junction bases not matched to a gene: 8. The CDR3, as DNA: TGTGCCAGCAGTCCCGACAGGGCTGGAGGCTACACCTTC. It yields the protein CASSPDRAGGYTF.